This passage covers 16 T cell receptor beta chains from one sample sequenced in a study of T cell responses to AZD1222 COVID-19 vaccine. Clones were read by immunoSEQ multiplex PCR, and TCRdb kept only the in-frame ones, dropping some. The sample lists around 95,000 clones; about nine tenths were seen once. Here the sequenced sample was peripheral blood, taken on day 0 of AZD1222 vaccination. The receptor set was obtained from an adult in good health.

In nucleotides, the CDR3 is TGTGCCAGCAGATTTTCTAGCGGGAGTCCGTACAATGAGCAGTTCTTC. Protein sequence: CASRFSSGSPYNEQFF. The rearrangement uses TRBV5-5 and TRBJ2-1, with 10 bases identical to TRBD2. The length of the CDR3 is 16 residues. With V trimmed by 5 bases and J by 4 bases, 9 bases remained unmatched. The germline V gene has CDR1 SGHKS and CDR2 YYEKEE (reference sequence). The full variable domain, its missing parts supplied by reference TRBV5-5 and TRBJ2-1, is DAGVTQSPTHLIKTRGQQVTLRCSPISGHKSVSWYQQVLGQGPQFIFQYYEKEERGRGNFPDRFSARQFPNYSSELNVNALLLGDSALYLCASRFSSGSPYNEQFFGPGTRLTVL.

This clone showed up just once. The missing conserved phenylalanine or tryptophan at the end of this CDR3 makes a read error likely. No DNA is shown, since the ends of the CDR3 on it are uncertain; the CDR3 is the one TCRdb lists. The chain combines TRBV28 with TRBJ1-1; TRBD1, as called in the table, went unchecked against the DNA. Germline CDR1 and CDR2: MDHEN and SYDVKM. The CDR3 is 13 amino acids long, termini counted. CDR3 protein: CASSLDRTGPFYL.

This chain links TRBV25-1 with TRBJ2-2; D unresolved. The CDR3 runs 14 residues. Trimming left V 4 bases short and J 4 bases short, with 10 bases between. Germline-derived CDR1 and CDR2 are MGHDK and SYGVNS. The CDR3 spells CASSVLGSTGELFF. For the CDR3, the DNA is TGTGCCAGCAGTGTTCTGGGAAGCACCGGGGAGCTGTTTTTT.

The chain employs TRBV5-6 and TRBJ2-7; possible D gene TRBD2, 6 bases. In germline, CDR1 is SGHDT, CDR2 YYEEEE. The CDR3 has 16 amino acids. V lost 3 bases and J 7 bases, leaving 23 bases between the germline ends. The CDR3 DNA sequence: TGTGCCAGCAGCTCTATGACTAGAAGGCCCCTTGGTGAGCAGTACTTC. Protein product: CASSSMTRRPLGEQYF.

The genes are TRBV7-9 and TRBJ2-5, with TRBD1 matching 7 bases. From germline, CDR1 is SEHNR and CDR2 FQNEAQ (reference sequence). The CDR3 extends over 14 amino acids. The ends lost 5 bases at V and 1 base at J; junction bases unmatched: 4. CDR3 residues: CASSRRQGQETQYF. The DNA for the CDR3 is TGTGCCAGCAGCCGGAGACAGGGCCAAGAGACCCAGTACTTC.

This chain links TRBV27 with TRBJ1-2; a weak D match, TRBD1 (6 bases). The CDR3 contains 18 residues. Germline-derived CDR1 and CDR2 are MNHEY and SMNVEV (reference sequence). V was shortened by 7 bases and J by 3 bases, with 27 bases between the two germline ends. The CDR3 DNA reads as TGTGCCAGCACCGAACCCGGGACCAGGGGTCGGATTTACTATGGCTACACCTTC. It is translated as CASTEPGTRGRIYYGYTF.

This chain connects TRBV2 to TRBJ1-4, with 7 bases fitting TRBD1. V shed 1 base, J shed 7 bases, and the junction held 3 bases outside the gene matches. Per the germline V gene, CDR1 is SNHLY and CDR2 is FYNNEI. CDR3 length: 14 residues. The DNA for the CDR3 is TGTGCCAGCAGTGAAGGGACAGGCGTTGAAAAACTGTTTTTT. This encodes CASSEGTGVEKLFF.

J is TRBJ2-7 and V is TRBV6-5; 7 nucleotides match TRBD1. Germline trimming cut 6 bases from V and 2 bases from J; bases unmatched to any gene: 4. The length of the CDR3 is 13 residues. Germline V gene data show CDR1 as MNHEY and CDR2 as SVGAGI. In DNA, the CDR3 is TGTGCCAGCAGGTCGGGACAGCCCTACGAGCAGTACTTC. Translating it yields CASRSGQPYEQYF.

This chain links TRBV4-1 with TRBJ1-1; D not certain. CDR1 is MGHRA and CDR2 is YSYEKL in the germline V gene. The V and J ends lost 1 base and 6 bases respectively, with 12 bases between them. The CDR3 is 14 amino acids. The CDR3 DNA reads TGCGCCAGCAGCCAAGGAGTGAGTGTATCTGAAGCTTTCTTT. Translated, it gives CASSQGVSVSEAFF.

The rearrangement joins TRBV29-1 to TRBJ1-3, with D uncertain. The CDR3 spans 14 residues. Germline lookup yields CDR1 SQVTM and CDR2 ANQGSEA. Trimming left V 5 bases short and J 8 bases short, with 19 bases between. The CDR3 region is CSVSEHSRRDTIYF. The CDR3 DNA sequence: TGCAGCGTTTCGGAACATTCCCGTCGGGACACCATATATTTT. The whole variable domain, remainder taken from reference TRBV29-1 and TRBJ1-3, is SAVISQKPSRDICQRGTSLTIQCQVDSQVTMMFWYRQQPGQSLTLIATANQGSEATYESGFVIDKFPISRPNLTFSTLTVSNMSPEDSSIYLCSVSEHSRRDTIYFGEGSWLTVV.

The rearrangement links TRBV5-1 to TRBJ2-1; D remains unclear. This CDR3 contains 12 residues. Germline CDR1 reads SGHRS; CDR2 reads YFSETQ. Trimming stripped 7 bases from V and 8 bases from J, with 13 bases between. The CDR3 DNA reads TGCGCCAGCCGGGTCCCTGGCTATGAGCAGTTCTTC. Translated: CASRVPGYEQFF.

V usage is TRBV7-9 and J usage is TRBJ2-7, with D maybe TRBD2 (5 bases). CDR1 is SEHNR, CDR2 FQNEAQ, per germline (reference sequence). The V gene lost 5 bases and the J gene lost 0 bases, with 23 bases spanning the gap. CDR3 length equals 18 residues. The CDR3 sequence is CASSVGPRRPPYSYEQYF. CDR3 sequence (DNA): TGTGCCAGCAGCGTCGGGCCCCGGAGGCCACCTTACTCCTACGAGCAGTACTTC.

The chain joins TRBV27 to TRBJ1-1, with 10 bases fitting TRBD1. Germline-derived CDR1 and CDR2 are MNHEY and SMNVEV (reference sequence). The CDR3 sequence is 18 residues long. V trimming: 5 bases; J trimming: 3 bases; junction bases outside the gene matches: 15. CDR3 sequence reads: CASSPEPDRGRGDTEAFF. CDR3 nucleotide sequence: TGTGCCAGCAGTCCAGAACCCGACAGGGGGCGGGGGGACACTGAAGCTTTCTTT.

The rearrangement uses TRBV18 and TRBJ1-1; D remains ambiguous. V dropped 4 bases and J dropped 3 bases, with 12 bases sitting between them. Germline V gene data show CDR1 as KGHSH and CDR2 as LQKENI. The CDR3 spans 14 residues. CDR3 in DNA: TGTGCCAGCTCACGAGACGGCCTTGACACTGAAGCTTTCTTT. It encodes CASSRDGLDTEAFF.

This chain joins TRBV7-8 and TRBJ2-3; TRBD1 is a possible D gene (5 bases). In germline, CDR1 is SGHVS, CDR2 FQNEAQ. V lost 1 base to trimming and J lost 3 bases, with 11 bases between them. The CDR3 is 15 amino acids. In DNA form, the CDR3 reads TGTGCCAGCAGCTTAGTCCCCCAGGGAACAGATACGCAGTATTTT. Its translation: CASSLVPQGTDTQYF.

The CDR3 bases are TGTGCCAGCAATGGACAGGGGAGCTACGAGCAGTACTTC. Its protein product is CASNGQGSYEQYF. This sequence joins TRBV28 and TRBJ2-7; 9 positions agree with TRBD1. Germline CDR1 MDHEN, CDR2 SYDVKM. The CDR3 loop spans 13 amino acids. The junction had 4 bases not matched to a gene; V was cut back by 7 bases and J by 3 bases.